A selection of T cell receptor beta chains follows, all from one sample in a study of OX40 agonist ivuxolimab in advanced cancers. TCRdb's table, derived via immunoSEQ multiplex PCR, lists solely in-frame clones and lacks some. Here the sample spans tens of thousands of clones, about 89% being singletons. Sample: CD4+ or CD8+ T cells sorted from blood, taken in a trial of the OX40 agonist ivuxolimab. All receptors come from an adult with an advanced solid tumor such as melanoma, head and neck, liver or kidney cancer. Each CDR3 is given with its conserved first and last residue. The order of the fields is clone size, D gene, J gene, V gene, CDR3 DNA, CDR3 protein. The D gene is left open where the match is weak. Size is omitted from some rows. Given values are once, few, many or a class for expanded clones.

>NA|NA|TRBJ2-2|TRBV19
TGTGCCAGTAGTTGGGACAACCCGAACACCGGGGAGCTGTTTTTT
CASSWDNPNTGELFF
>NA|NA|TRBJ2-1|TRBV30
TGTGCCTGGATTCGGGGCGGCCGCTCCTACAATGAGCAGTTCTTC
CAWIRGGRSYNEQFF
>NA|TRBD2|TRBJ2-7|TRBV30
TGTGCCTGGAATAGCGGGGGGACTTACGAGCAGTACTTC
CAWNSGGTYEQYF
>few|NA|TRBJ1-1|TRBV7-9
TGTGCCAGCACCCTCCTGGACACTGAAGCTTTCTTT
CASTLLDTEAFF
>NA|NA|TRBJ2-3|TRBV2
TGTGCCAGCCGAGAGACCCGATGGGAAGATACGCAGTATTTT
CASRETRWEDTQYF
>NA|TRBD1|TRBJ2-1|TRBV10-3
TGTGCCATCAGTGGTTACCGGGACAGGGACTACAATGAGCAGTTCTTC
CAISGYRDRDYNEQFF
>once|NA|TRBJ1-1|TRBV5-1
TGCGCCAGCAGCCCACCGGTGTCCTACACTGAAGCTTTCTTT
CASSPPVSYTEAFF
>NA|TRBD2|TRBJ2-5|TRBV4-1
TGCGCCAGCAGCCAAGAAATGGCTAGCGGGAGTCGGGAGACCCAGTACTTC
CASSQEMASGSRETQYF
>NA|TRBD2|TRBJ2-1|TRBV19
TGTGCCAGTAGTATACGACTAGCGGGGGGATCCTACAATGAGCAGTTCTTC
CASSIRLAGGSYNEQFF
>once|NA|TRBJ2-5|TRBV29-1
TGCAGCGGGGGGCAGGAGACCCAGTACTTC
CSGGQETQYF
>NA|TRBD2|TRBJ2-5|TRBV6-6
TGTGCCAGTAGACTAGCGTCCCAAGAGACCCAGTACTTC
CASRLASQETQYF
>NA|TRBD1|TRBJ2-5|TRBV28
TGTGCCAGCAGTTTTCGGACAGGGAGAGGTGCAGAGACCCAGTACTTC
CASSFRTGRGAETQYF
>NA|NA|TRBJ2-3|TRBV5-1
TGCGCCAGCCGGACCGGGAGTAGCACAGATACGCAGTATTTT
CASRTGSSTDTQYF
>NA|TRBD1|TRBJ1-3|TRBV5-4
TGTGCCAGCAGCCGTGTGGGACAGGCCATCTCTGGAAACACCATATATTTT
CASSRVGQAISGNTIYF
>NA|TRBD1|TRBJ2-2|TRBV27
TGTGCCAGCAGTTTTACAGGGGGGACCGGGGAGCTGTTTTTT
CASSFTGGTGELFF
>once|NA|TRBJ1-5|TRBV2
TGTGCCAGCAGTGAAGTTAGAGACGATCAGCCCCAGCATTTT
CASSEVRDDQPQHF
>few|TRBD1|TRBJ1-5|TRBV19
TGTGCCAGTAAAGGGAAGGGGGGACAGGGTACGTCGGGGAATCAGCCCCAGCATTTT
CASKGKGGQGTSGNQPQHF
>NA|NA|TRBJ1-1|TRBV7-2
TGTGCCAGCAACTTAGGAGGCTATGAAGCTTTCTTT
CASNLGGYEAFF
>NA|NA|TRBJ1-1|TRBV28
TGTGCCAGCAGTACCCCTTCAGGGGTTGAAGCTTTCTTT
CASSTPSGVEAFF
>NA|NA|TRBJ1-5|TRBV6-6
TGTGCCAGCAGGGACACTAGCAATCAGCCCCAGCATTTT
CASRDTSNQPQHF
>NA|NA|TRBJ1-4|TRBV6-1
TGTGCCAGCAGTGACCCTAACAGTGGAAGGTTTTTT
CASSDPNSGRFF
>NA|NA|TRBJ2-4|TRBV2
TGTGCCAGCAGCAGGGAAAGATACATTCAGTACTTC
CASSRERYIQYF
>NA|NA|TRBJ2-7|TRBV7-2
TGTGCCAGCAGCTTAGACAGCCCTGCCTACGAGCAGTACTTC
CASSLDSPAYEQYF
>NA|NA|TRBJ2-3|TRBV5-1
TGCGCCAGCAGCTTGACGCCGGGGGGCCCTCTCTCCACAGATACGCAGTATTTT
CASSLTPGGPLSTDTQYF
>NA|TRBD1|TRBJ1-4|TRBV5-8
TGTGCCAGCAGCTTAGACAGGGGGTCAACTAATGAAAAACTGTTTTTT
CASSLDRGSTNEKLFF
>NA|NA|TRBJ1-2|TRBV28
TGTGCCAGCAGTTTAATCAGGGCGGGTGAAGATGGCTACACCTTC
CASSLIRAGEDGYTF
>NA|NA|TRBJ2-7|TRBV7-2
TGTGCCAGCAGCTTAGACAGGGAACTGAGCGAGCAGTACTTC
CASSLDRELSEQYF
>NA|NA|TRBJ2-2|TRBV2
TGTGCCAGCAGACTAGACACCGGGGAGCTGTTTTTT
CASRLDTGELFF
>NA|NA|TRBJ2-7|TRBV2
TGTGCCAGCGAATCCGACGGGGTGGTTGGAAGCGAGCAGTACTTC
CASESDGVVGSEQYF
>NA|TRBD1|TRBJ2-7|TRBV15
TGTGCCACCAGCAGAGATCGCCGGGACAGGGGATACGAGCAGTACTTC
CATSRDRRDRGYEQYF
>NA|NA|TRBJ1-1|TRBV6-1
TGTGCCAGTAAAAAGACGGAGGGGGGGGATGAAGCTTTCTTT
CASKKTEGGDEAFF
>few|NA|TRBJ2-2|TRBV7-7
TGTGCTAGCACCCCTTACACCGGGGAGCTGTTTTTT
CASTPYTGELFF
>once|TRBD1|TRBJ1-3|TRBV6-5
TGTGCCAGCAGTTACTCGAGACAGGGAGGAACCATATATTTT
CASSYSRQGGTIYF
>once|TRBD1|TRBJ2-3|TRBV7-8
TGTGCCAGCAGCCCACAGGGGGCTTCGACAGATACGCAGTATTTT
CASSPQGASTDTQYF
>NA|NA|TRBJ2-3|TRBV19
TGTGCCAGTAGCTGGACCACAGATACGCAGTATTTT
CASSWTTDTQYF
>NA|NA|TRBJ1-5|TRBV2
TGTGCCAGCAGTGAATTAGGGGGGCTGGTCAATCAGCCCCAGCATTTT
CASSELGGLVNQPQHF
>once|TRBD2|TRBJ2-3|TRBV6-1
TGTGCCAGCAGTGCACGCATTGGGGGGGGCACAGATACGCAGTATTTT
CASSARIGGGTDTQYF
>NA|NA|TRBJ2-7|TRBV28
TGTGCCAGCAGTTTCCCCCCTTGGACCTCTGGGACCTACGAGCAGTACTTC
CASSFPPWTSGTYEQYF
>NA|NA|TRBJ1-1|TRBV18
TGTGCCAGCTCTCCCCGTAGGGTCGCGGACACTGAAGCTTTCTTT
CASSPRRVADTEAFF
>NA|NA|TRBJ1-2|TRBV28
TGTGCCAGCAGTTTATGGGGCAGGCCCTATGGCTACACCTTC
CASSLWGRPYGYTF
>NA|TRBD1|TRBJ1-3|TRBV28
TGTGCCAGCAGTTTTCAGGGGGGCACCTCTGGAAACACCATATATTTT
CASSFQGGTSGNTIYF
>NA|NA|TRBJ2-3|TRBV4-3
TGCGCCAGCAGCCAAAAAGACGGCACAGATACGCAGTATTTT
CASSQKDGTDTQYF
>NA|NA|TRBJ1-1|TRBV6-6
TGTGCCATCAGTGGCGGGCCGAACACTGAAGCTTTCTTT
CAISGGPNTEAFF
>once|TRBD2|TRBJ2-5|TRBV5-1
TGCGCCAGCAGCTTAGTCCCGGGACTAGCGGGGGGGCCGGAACAAGAGACCCAGTACTTC
CASSLVPGLAGGPEQETQYF
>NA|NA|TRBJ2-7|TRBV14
TGTGCCAGCAGCCAAGATCTCCGCCCCGGAGGTAGCTCCTACGAGCAGTACTTC
CASSQDLRPGGSSYEQYF
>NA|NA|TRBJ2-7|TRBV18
TGTGCCAGCTCACCACAGGGACCATTTACCTACGAGCAGTACTTC
CASSPQGPFTYEQYF
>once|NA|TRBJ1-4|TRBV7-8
TGTGCCAGCCCTCCCACCAGGGAAAAACTGTTTTTT
CASPPTREKLFF
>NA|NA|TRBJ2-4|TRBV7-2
TGTGCCAGCAGCTTAGAAGTGGGAAACATTCAGTACTTC
CASSLEVGNIQYF
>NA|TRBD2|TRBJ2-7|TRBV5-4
TGTGCCAGCAGCTTGGAAGCTAGCGGGAGGGCCATTGAGTACGAGCAGTACTTC
CASSLEASGRAIEYEQYF
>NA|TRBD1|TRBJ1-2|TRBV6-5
TGTGCCAGCGGGACAGGGGGAGGCTACACCTTC
CASGTGGGYTF
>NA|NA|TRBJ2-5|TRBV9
TGTGCCAGCAGCACCGGGGGAGAGACCCAGTACTTC
CASSTGGETQYF
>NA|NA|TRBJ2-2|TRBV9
TGTGCCAGCAGCGTAGGGGTTAGCTTAAACACCGGGGAGCTGTTTTTT
CASSVGVSLNTGELFF
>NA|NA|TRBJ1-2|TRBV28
TGTGCCAGCAGTCTGCGACAGAGAACCTATAACTATGGCTACACCTTC
CASSLRQRTYNYGYTF
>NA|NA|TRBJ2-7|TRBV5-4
TGTGCCAGCAGCTTGTACTTACCCGGGGCGTCCTACGAGCAGTACTTC
CASSLYLPGASYEQYF
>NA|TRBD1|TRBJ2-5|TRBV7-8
TGTGCCAGCACGGGACAGGAAGAGACCCAGTACTTC
CASTGQEETQYF